This T cell receptor beta chain was sequenced during a study of blood T cell repertoires in COVID-19. Assay used: immunoSEQ multiplex PCR; TCRdb lists only in-frame clones, some missing. The sample has about 320,000 clones; approximately 90% are singletons. Study members were between about 18 and 100 years old and lived in 24 US regions. Germline-derived CDR1 and CDR2 are SGHTA and FQGNSA. The CDR3 is 14 residues long. The V end was cut by 1 base, the J end by 2 bases, with 6 bases between. The chain carries TRBV7-2 and TRBJ1-3; D remains ambiguous. Sequencing was done on a sample of PBMCs or T cells enriched from blood (not recorded which). The receptor was derived from a young woman who had recovered from COVID-19. The CDR3: CASSLVAPGNTIYF. CDR3 DNA sequence: TGTGCCAGCAGCTTAGTGGCCCCTGGAAACACCATATATTTT.